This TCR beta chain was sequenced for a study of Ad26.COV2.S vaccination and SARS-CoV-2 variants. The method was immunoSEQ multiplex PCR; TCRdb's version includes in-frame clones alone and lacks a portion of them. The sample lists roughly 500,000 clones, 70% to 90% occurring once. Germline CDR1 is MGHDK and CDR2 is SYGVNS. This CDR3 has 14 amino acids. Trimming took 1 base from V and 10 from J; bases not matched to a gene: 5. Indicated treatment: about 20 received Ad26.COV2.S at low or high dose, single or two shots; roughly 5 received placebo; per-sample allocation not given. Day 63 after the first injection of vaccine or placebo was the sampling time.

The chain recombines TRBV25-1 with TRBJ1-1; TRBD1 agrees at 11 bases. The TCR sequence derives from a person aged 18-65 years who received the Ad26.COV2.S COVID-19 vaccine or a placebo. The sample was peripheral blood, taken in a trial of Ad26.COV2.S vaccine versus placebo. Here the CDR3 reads CASSESGTGGRAFF. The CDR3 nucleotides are TGTGCCAGCAGTGAATCGGGGACAGGGGGGCGAGCTTTCTTT.